The 3 T cell receptor beta chains below were found in one sample sequenced in a study of cytomegalovirus exposure and HLA in healthy donors (dated by TCRdb to about 2017). The library relied on the immunoSEQ multiplex PCR assay. For the multiplex PCR, a mixture combining 60 forward primers for TCR Vbeta segments and 13 reverse primers for TCR Jbeta segments was used. TCRdb retrieved this table from immuneACCESS and kept in-frame rearrangements only. Not all clones are present; in checked studies, unresolved V genes account for under half, and no reason is known for the remainder. This sample has around 58,000 clones in its table, and 55% to 85% of those were observed once. Jointly, the top ten make up about a third of the sample. The specimen sequenced was PBMCs. These receptors all come from a man aged 35 to 55 in good health and CMV-seropositive.

The rearrangement links TRBV5-1 to TRBJ1-1; D ambiguous. Per the germline V gene, CDR1 is SGHRS and CDR2 is YFSETQ. This CDR3 comprises 13 residues. V lost 0 bases, J lost 10 bases, and 13 bases lay in between. The CDR3 protein is CASSLAGVKVAFF. DNA for the CDR3: TGCGCCAGCAGCTTGGCCGGGGTGAAAGTAGCTTTCTTT.

Notes on this clone: A read error may account for a junction end that differs from germline. This sequence joins TRBV7-8 and TRBJ2-7; weak D call: TRBD2 (7 bases). Germline lookup yields CDR1 SGHVS and CDR2 FQNEAQ. This CDR3 has 12 residues. The CDR3 region is CASSSTGRVAFF. DNA for the CDR3: TGTGCCAGCAGCTCAACAGGGAGGGTAGCGTTCTTC.

This sequence joins TRBV2 and TRBJ1-2; D is unclear. The CDR3 loop spans 13 amino acids. Germline V CDR1 and CDR2: SNHLY, FYNNEI. V lost 3 bases, J lost 6 bases, and 11 bases lay in between. The CDR3 region has the DNA TGTGCCAGCAGTGATGCGAGGAGTGATGGCTACACCTTC. Residues: CASSDARSDGYTF.